Listed here are 30 T cell receptor beta chains from one sample, sequenced in a study of blood T cell repertoires in COVID-19. Repertoires were generated with immunoSEQ multiplex PCR, while TCRdb's copy carries only in-frame clones and drops some. The top ten hold approximately 1.6% of the sample, which has 300,000 to 400,000 clones, around 88% seen once. Sequences were obtained from peripheral blood. These receptors were collected from a woman younger than 45 with COVID-19, enrolled during active disease.

The chain combines TRBV11-3 with TRBJ2-3, with 7 bases matching TRBD2. V was pared by 5 bases and J by 3 bases, with 11 bases of the junction left unmatched. The germline V gene has CDR1 SGHNT and CDR2 YENEEA. CDR3 size: 16 residues. In nucleotides, the CDR3 is TGTGCCAGCAGCAACTTCGGGGGGAGCCTTACAGATACGCAGTATTTT. Translated, it gives CASSNFGGSLTDTQYF.

The chain uses TRBV18 and TRBJ1-1; D is undetermined. This CDR3 is 11 amino acids long. CDR1 and CDR2 (germline): KGHSH, LQKENI. The ends were cut back, 5 bases at V and 8 bases at J, with 9 bases in the middle. The CDR3 protein is CASSSEWEAFF. CDR3 DNA: TGTGCCAGCTCATCTGAGTGGGAAGCTTTCTTT.

The genes are TRBV6-5 and TRBJ2-6; D is possibly TRBD2 (6 bases). V lost 5 bases and J 0 bases, leaving 8 bases between the germline ends. Germline lookup yields CDR1 MNHEY and CDR2 SVGAGI. The CDR3 loop spans 15 amino acids. Here the CDR3 DNA reads TGTGCCAGCAGTCCCGGGGGCTCTGGGGCCAACGTCCTGACTTTC. Protein product: CASSPGGSGANVLTF.

This clone was counted between two and nine times. The J gene is TRBJ2-1, the V gene TRBV5-1; 14 nucleotides line up with TRBD2. V gave up 5 bases and J gave up 7 bases; unmatched junction bases: 5. This CDR3 contains 15 residues. Germline V CDR1 and CDR2: SGHRS, YFSETQ. The CDR3 bases are TGCGCCAGCAGAGCCGGGACTAGCGGGGGAAATGAGCAGTTCTTC. Translated, it gives CASRAGTSGGNEQFF.

The rearrangement uses TRBV19 and TRBJ1-1; D unclear. V was clipped by 6 bases and J by 1 base, with 6 bases between them. The CDR3 consists of 12 residues. CDR1 LNHDA and CDR2 SQIVND come from the germline V gene (reference sequence). The CDR3 sequence is CASSPWNTEAFF. The CDR3 coding sequence is TGTGCCAGTAGCCCCTGGAACACTGAAGCTTTCTTT. The full variable domain, completed using reference TRBV19 and TRBJ1-1, is DGGITQSPKYLFRKEGQNVTLSCEQNLNHDAMYWYRQDPGQGLRLIYYSQIVNDFQKGDIAEGYSVSREKKESFPLTVTSAQKNPTAFYLCASSPWNTEAFFGQGTRLTVV.

The J gene is TRBJ2-7, the V gene TRBV3-1 (or the pseudogene TRBV3-2), with D possibly matching TRBD2 (5 bases). Germline lookup yields CDR1 LGHDT and CDR2 YNNKEL (reference sequence). V was cut by 0 bases and J by 5 bases, with 14 bases left in between. CDR3 length: 15 residues. The CDR3 DNA sequence: TGTGCCAGCAGCCAAGATCTGGTCCGGAGGCACGAGCAGTACTTC. It yields the protein CASSQDLVRRHEQYF.

This chain connects TRBV6-4 to TRBJ2-2; D call uncertain. The V gene's germline CDR1 is MRHNA and CDR2 SNTAGT. Trimming cost V 7 bases and J 0 bases, with 12 bases left between them. The CDR3 is 15 amino acids. Here the CDR3 reads CASMRNTANTGELFF. CDR3 coding DNA: TGTGCCAGCATGAGGAACACCGCGAACACCGGGGAGCTGTTTTTT.

The chain links TRBV5-5 to TRBJ2-5; 9 nucleotides match TRBD1. CDR3 length: 16 amino acids. Germline CDR1 is SGHKS and CDR2 is YYEKEE (reference sequence). J lost 5 bases, V lost 0 bases, and 8 bases had no gene match. The CDR3 DNA reads as TGTGCCAGCAGCTTGGGGGGACAGGGAGAGTGGGAGACCCAGTACTTC. Encoded protein: CASSLGGQGEWETQYF.

The chain has TRBV28 and TRBJ2-1; D is possibly TRBD2 (6 bases). The V gene's germline CDR1 is MDHEN and CDR2 SYDVKM. CDR3 length: 13 amino acids. Trimming shortened V by 6 bases and J by 12 bases, and 18 bases separated the two germline ends. CDR3 DNA sequence: TGTGCCAGCAGAAAAACTAGCATACGAGGGCAGTTCTTC. It codes for CASRKTSIRGQFF.

The gene calls are TRBV19 and TRBJ2-5, with a weak D call TRBD2 (5 bases). V dropped 9 bases and J dropped 4 bases, with 30 bases sitting between them. The germline gives CDR1 LNHDA, CDR2 SQIVND (reference sequence). The CDR3 sequence is 18 residues long. DNA for the CDR3: TGTGCCAGCTCCACCATGGGCCGCGGGTCGGGTATAGGAGAGACCCAGTACTTC. Its protein is CASSTMGRGSGIGETQYF.

This clone has just a few counts. The chain is built from TRBV27 and TRBJ1-1, with D unresolved. The CDR3 extends over 19 amino acids. Germline V gene lookup returns CDR1 MNHEY and CDR2 SMNVEV (reference sequence). Trimming pared 1 base from V and 3 bases from J, leaving 24 bases between. The CDR3 region is CASSLFPPTGLEIDTEAFF. CDR3 in DNA: TGTGCCAGCAGTTTATTCCCTCCCACGGGTCTAGAGATTGACACTGAAGCTTTCTTT.

V usage is TRBV13 and J usage is TRBJ1-6; D ambiguous. V was pared by 8 bases and J by 7 bases, with 9 bases between. This CDR3 is built from 12 residues. CDR1 and CDR2 from the germline V gene are PRHDT and FYEKMQ (reference sequence). CDR3 coding DNA: TGTGCCAGCTTGTCGGGGAATTCACCCCTCCACTTT. Translating gives CASLSGNSPLHF.

Points on this clone: This same CDR3 is encoded by further DNA sequences in the sample. The rearrangement links TRBV30 to TRBJ1-5; no clear D. The CDR3 is 13 residues long. CDR1 and CDR2 (germline): GTSNPN, SVGIG (reference sequence). V was pared by 1 base and J by 2 bases, with 6 bases between. The CDR3 here is CAWSGEGNQPQHF. The DNA for the CDR3 is TGTGCCTGGAGTGGGGAGGGCAATCAGCCCCAGCATTTT.

This clone was counted a single time. The chain recombines TRBV4-3 with TRBJ1-1; TRBD1 might be the D (6 bases). The ends were cut back, 1 base at V and 3 bases at J, with 15 bases in the middle. The CDR3 is made up of 16 amino acids. CDR1 LGHNA and CDR2 YSLEER come from the germline V gene. The CDR3 here is CASSQGVGGVDTEAFF. CDR3 sequence (DNA): TGCGCCAGCAGCCAAGGGGTAGGGGGGGTAGACACTGAAGCTTTCTTT.

The J gene is TRBJ1-2, the V gene TRBV2, with 7 bases aligning to TRBD1. CDR1 and CDR2 (germline): SNHLY, FYNNEI. The CDR3 consists of 13 residues. After removal of 2 bases from V and 3 bases from J, the junction contained 0 bases not matched to a gene. The CDR3 protein is CASSEQGDYGYTF. CDR3 bases: TGTGCCAGCAGTGAACAGGGGGACTATGGCTACACCTTC.

The J gene is TRBJ1-2, the V gene TRBV25-1, with TRBD1 as a possible D gene (6 bases). Trimming removed 4 bases at V and 4 bases at J, with 16 bases between. The CDR3 is 15 residues long. Germline V CDR1 and CDR2: MGHDK, SYGVNS. In DNA form, the CDR3 reads TGTGCCAGCAGTGCCCCGACAGGACCCTTCTATGGCTACACCTTC. Translated: CASSAPTGPFYGYTF.

The chain is built from TRBV6-5 and TRBJ1-5; D gene unclear. V was cut by 6 bases and J by 1 base, with 10 bases left in between. Germline V gives CDR1 MNHEY, CDR2 SVGAGI. The CDR3 has 14 residues. CDR3: CASRGPTSNQPQHF. The CDR3 DNA follows: TGTGCCAGCAGGGGCCCTACAAGCAATCAGCCCCAGCATTTT.

The CDR3 spells CASSYLGADTEAFF. The CDR3, as DNA: TGTGCCAGCAGTTACTTGGGGGCGGACACTGAAGCTTTCTTT. The chain is built from TRBV6-5 and TRBJ1-1; tentative D call: TRBD1 (6 bases). This CDR3 comprises 14 residues. The V end was cut by 1 base, the J end by 3 bases, with 9 bases between. CDR1 and CDR2 (germline): MNHEY, SVGAGI.

The J gene is TRBJ2-5, the V gene TRBV5-4; 7 nucleotides match TRBD2. J was trimmed by 3 bases and V by 4 bases; bases with no gene match: 9. The CDR3 has 15 amino acids. CDR1 and CDR2 (germline): SGHNT, YYREEE (reference sequence). CDR3: CASSPRGRAKETQYF. CDR3 in DNA: TGTGCCAGCAGCCCCCGAGGGAGGGCGAAAGAGACCCAGTACTTC.

This clone showed up just once. The chain employs TRBV27 and TRBJ2-5, with a possible D match to TRBD1 (5 bases). The CDR3 is made up of 13 amino acids. V dropped 0 bases and J dropped 7 bases, with 9 bases sitting between them. The germline V gene encodes CDR1 MNHEY and CDR2 SMNVEV (reference sequence). CDR3 nucleotides: TGTGCCAGCAGTTTATCAAGTAGGGGGACCCAGTACTTC. Translated, it gives CASSLSSRGTQYF.

This chain uses TRBV5-1 with TRBJ2-7; D possibly corresponds to TRBD2 (5 bases). The CDR3 has 13 residues. The germline gives CDR1 SGHRS, CDR2 YFSETQ. Trimming took off 4 bases at V and 5 bases at J, with 13 bases between the two ends. The CDR3: CASSTGFSDEQYF. In nucleotides, the CDR3 is TGCGCCAGCAGCACGGGATTCTCTGACGAGCAGTACTTC.

The chain employs TRBV4-3 and TRBJ1-2, with D maybe TRBD1 (6 bases). CDR1 and CDR2 (germline): LGHNA, YSLEER. Trimming pared 0 bases from V and 4 bases from J, leaving 15 bases between. The CDR3 contains 16 residues. The CDR3 spells CASSQDRAGASYGYTF. The CDR3 region has the DNA TGCGCCAGCAGCCAAGATCGAGCGGGGGCTAGCTATGGCTACACCTTC.

The V and J genes are TRBV29-1 and TRBJ2-2; 8 bases fit TRBD2. The V segment lost 4 bases and the J segment 1 base; nucleotides outside the gene matches: 5. Germline lookup yields CDR1 SQVTM and CDR2 ANQGSEA. The CDR3 has 15 amino acids. The CDR3 DNA follows: TGCAGCGTTGCTTCTCGGGGGGGGAACACCGGGGAGCTGTTTTTT. This sequence encodes CSVASRGGNTGELFF.

The chain joins TRBV4-2 to TRBJ2-1, with TRBD1 identical over 7 bases. The CDR3 is 15 residues long. The V segment lost 1 base and the J segment 0 bases; nucleotides outside the gene matches: 0. Germline V lookup: CDR1 LGHNA, CDR2 YNFKEQ. The DNA of the CDR3 is TGTGCCAGCAGCCAAGCAGGGGGCTCCTACAATGAGCAGTTCTTC. As protein: CASSQAGGSYNEQFF.

J is TRBJ2-1 and V is TRBV20-1; D may be TRBD2 (6 bases). The V gene's germline CDR1 is DFQATT and CDR2 SNEGSKA (reference sequence). Trimming took off 6 bases at V and 10 bases at J, with 10 bases between the two ends. The length of the CDR3 is 10 residues. DNA for the CDR3: TGCAGTGCCGGGGGTGGAGAGCAGTTCTTC. This codes for CSAGGGEQFF.

The chain employs TRBV12-3 or TRBV12-4 and TRBJ1-6; D gene uncertain. The CDR3 runs 11 residues. The V gene lost 11 bases and the J gene lost 4 bases, with 6 bases spanning the gap. This chain's CDR3 is CASCYNSPLHF. For the CDR3, the DNA is TGTGCCTCGTGTTATAATTCACCCCTCCACTTT.

This clone was recorded only once. V usage is TRBV15 and J usage is TRBJ1-2, with 9 bases that match TRBD1. The germline V gene encodes CDR1 LNHNV and CDR2 YYDKDF (reference sequence). The length of the CDR3 is 15 residues. Trimming cost V 0 bases and J 5 bases; bases outside gene matches: 4. This chain's CDR3 is CATSRDQGQGYGYTF. In DNA form, the CDR3 reads TGTGCCACCAGCAGAGATCAGGGACAGGGTTATGGCTACACCTTC.

The chain is built from TRBV7-8 and TRBJ2-2; weak D call: TRBD2 (6 bases). Trimming took 6 bases from V and 3 from J, leaving 14 bases between them. This CDR3 has 15 residues. Germline CDR1 reads SGHVS; CDR2 reads FQNEAQ. CDR3 sequence reads: CASSPRSGDTGELFF. In nucleotides, the CDR3 is TGTGCCAGCAGTCCCAGATCGGGGGACACCGGGGAGCTGTTTTTT.

This clone was seen once. The chain carries TRBV28 and TRBJ2-3, with TRBD1 as a possible D gene (6 bases). Germline assignment: CDR1 MDHEN and CDR2 SYDVKM. The CDR3 spans 15 residues. Between the trimmed V and J ends, which lost 5 bases and 11 bases, there was a span of 23 bases. Written as DNA, the CDR3 is TGTGCCAGCAGTACCTCAAATAAGGCCCCGGGACAGCAGTATTTT. Translation: CASSTSNKAPGQQYF. Full variable domain (remainder filled in from reference TRBV28 and TRBJ2-3): DVKVTQSSRYLVKRTGEKVFLECVQDMDHENMFWYRQDPGLGLRLIYFSYDVKMKEKGDIPEGYSVSREKKERFSLILESASTNQTSMYLCASSTSNKAPGQQYFGPGTRLTVL.

The CDR3 DNA sequence: TGTGCCAGCAAGGAGACGACTGATTCACCCCTCCACTTT. Its translation is CASKETTDSPLHF. V is TRBV7-2 and J is TRBJ1-6, with D unresolved. The CDR3 extends over 13 amino acids. Trimming left V 7 bases short and J 8 bases short, with 12 bases between. The germline CDR1 and CDR2 sequences are SGHTA and FQGNSA.